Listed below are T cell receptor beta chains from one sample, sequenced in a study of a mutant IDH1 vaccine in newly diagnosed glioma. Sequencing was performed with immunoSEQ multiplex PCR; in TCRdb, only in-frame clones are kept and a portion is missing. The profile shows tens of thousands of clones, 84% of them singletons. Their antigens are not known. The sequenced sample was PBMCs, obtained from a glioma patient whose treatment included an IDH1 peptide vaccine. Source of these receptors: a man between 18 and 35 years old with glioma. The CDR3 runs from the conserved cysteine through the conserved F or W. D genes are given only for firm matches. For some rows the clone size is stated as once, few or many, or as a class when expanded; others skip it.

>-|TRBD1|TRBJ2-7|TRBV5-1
CASSLVSGGHEQYF
TGCGCCAGCAGCTTGGTGTCAGGGGGCCACGAGCAGTACTTC
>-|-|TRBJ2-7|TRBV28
CASSFGRAYEQYF
TGTGCCAGCAGTTTCGGACGGGCCTACGAGCAGTACTTC
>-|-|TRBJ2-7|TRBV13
CASSLAAGYSYEQYF
TGTGCCAGCAGCTTAGCGGCAGGCTATTCCTACGAGCAGTACTTC
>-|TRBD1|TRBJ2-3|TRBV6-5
CASMERGRTDTQYF
TGTGCCAGCATGGAAAGGGGGCGGACAGATACGCAGTATTTT
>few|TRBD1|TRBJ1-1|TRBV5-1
CASSDWTGGAYTEAFF
TGCGCCAGCAGCGACTGGACAGGGGGAGCGTACACTGAAGCTTTCTTT
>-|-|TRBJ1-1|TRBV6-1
CASSGWGVVNTEAFF
TGTGCCAGCAGTGGGTGGGGGGTCGTGAACACTGAAGCTTTCTTT
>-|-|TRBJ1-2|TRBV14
CASSLSGRINYGYTF
TGTGCCAGCAGCCTTTCCGGGCGTATTAACTATGGCTACACCTTC
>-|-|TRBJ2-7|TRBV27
CASSLTVERSYERYF
TGTGCCAGCAGTTTGACGGTCGAGAGATCCTACGAGCGGTACTTC
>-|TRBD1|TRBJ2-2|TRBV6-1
CASSVDRAGELFF
TGTGCCAGCAGTGTCGACAGGGCCGGGGAGCTGTTTTTT
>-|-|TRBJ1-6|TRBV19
CASNSQGSYNSPLHF
TGTGCCAGTAACTCCCAGGGGTCTTATAATTCACCCCTCCACTTT
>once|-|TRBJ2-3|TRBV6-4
CASSDSEADTQYF
TGTGCCAGCAGTGACTCTGAAGCGGATACGCAGTATTTT
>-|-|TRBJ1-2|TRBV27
CASSLRPHYGYTF
TGTGCCAGCAGTTTGCGCCCCCACTATGGCTACACCTTC
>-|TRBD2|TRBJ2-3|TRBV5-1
CASSLVLAGATSTDTQYF
TGCGCCAGCAGCTTAGTACTAGCGGGGGCAACTAGCACAGATACGCAGTATTTT
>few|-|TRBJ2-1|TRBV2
CGTLGLVGNEQFF
TGTGGTACGCTGGGGTTGGTCGGGAATGAGCAGTTCTTC
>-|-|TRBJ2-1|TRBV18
CASSPGLVAYNEQFF
TGTGCCAGCTCACCAGGGCTAGTCGCCTACAATGAGCAGTTCTTC
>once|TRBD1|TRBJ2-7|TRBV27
CASTPDRGVYEQYF
TGTGCCAGCACCCCGGACAGGGGGGTATACGAGCAGTACTTC
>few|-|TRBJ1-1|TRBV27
CASSLSPGAATEAFF
TGTGCCAGCAGTTTATCGCCGGGGGCAGCCACTGAAGCTTTCTTT
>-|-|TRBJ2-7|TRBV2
CASTARTDYEQYF
TGTGCCAGCACCGCTAGGACAGACTACGAGCAGTACTTC
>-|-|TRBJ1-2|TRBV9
CASSPRQQANYGYTF
TGTGCCAGCAGCCCCCGACAGCAAGCTAACTATGGCTACACCTTC
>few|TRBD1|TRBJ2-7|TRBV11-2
CASSLQGAPYEQYF
TGTGCCAGCAGCCTACAGGGGGCCCCCTACGAGCAGTACTTC
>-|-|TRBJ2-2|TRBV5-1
CASSLWQEFMGGELFF
TGCGCCAGCAGCTTGTGGCAGGAGTTTATGGGCGGGGAGCTGTTTTTT
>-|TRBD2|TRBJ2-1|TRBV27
CASSPWGSGMGEQFF
TGTGCCAGCAGTCCCTGGGGTAGCGGGATGGGTGAGCAGTTCTTC
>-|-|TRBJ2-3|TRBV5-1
CASSQGLSTDTQYF
TGCGCCAGCAGCCAGGGCTTAAGTACAGATACGCAGTATTTT
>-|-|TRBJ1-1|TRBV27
CASRRWDLGTEAFF
TGTGCCAGCAGACGGTGGGACCTGGGCACTGAAGCTTTCTTT
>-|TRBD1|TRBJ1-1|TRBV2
CASSSRTGATEAFF
TGTGCCAGCAGTTCCCGGACAGGGGCCACTGAAGCTTTCTTT
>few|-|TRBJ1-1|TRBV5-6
CASSLGIKGLAAFF
TGTGCCAGCAGCTTGGGCATTAAGGGACTAGCAGCTTTCTTT
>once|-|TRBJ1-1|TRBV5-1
CASTMLGGNTEAFF
TGCGCCAGCACTATGTTGGGGGGAAACACTGAAGCTTTCTTT
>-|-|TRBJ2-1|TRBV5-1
CASSLLQGSSYNEQFF
TGCGCCAGCAGCTTGTTGCAGGGGAGCTCCTACAATGAGCAGTTCTTC
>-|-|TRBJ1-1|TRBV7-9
CASSHAQNTEAFF
TGTGCCAGCAGCCATGCACAGAACACTGAAGCTTTCTTT
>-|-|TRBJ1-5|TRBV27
CASSLFGGEGNQPQHF
TGTGCCAGCAGTTTATTCGGGGGAGAGGGCAATCAGCCCCAGCATTTT
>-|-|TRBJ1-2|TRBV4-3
CASSQLEVGPGANYGYTF
TGCGCCAGCAGCCAATTGGAGGTGGGGCCCGGGGCTAACTATGGCTACACCTTC
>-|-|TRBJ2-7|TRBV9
CASSVGPGQNREQYF
TGTGCCAGCAGCGTAGGCCCCGGACAGAATCGCGAGCAGTACTTC
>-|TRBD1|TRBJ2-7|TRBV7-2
CASSPTAIWDRRLYEQYF
TGTGCCAGCAGCCCCACGGCCATTTGGGACAGGAGACTGTACGAGCAGTACTTC
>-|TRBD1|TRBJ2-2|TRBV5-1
CASSLADRDTGELFF
TGCGCCAGCAGCTTGGCGGACAGGGACACCGGGGAGCTGTTTTTT
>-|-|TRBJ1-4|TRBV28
CASTWWGTGNEKLFF
TGTGCCAGCACCTGGTGGGGCACAGGGAATGAAAAACTGTTTTTT
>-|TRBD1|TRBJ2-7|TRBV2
CASRGTGGSYEQYF
TGTGCCAGCAGGGGAACAGGGGGCTCCTACGAGCAGTACTTC
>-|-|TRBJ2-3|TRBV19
CASSRAGAGTDTQYF
TGTGCCAGTAGTAGGGCGGGGGCGGGCACAGATACGCAGTATTTT
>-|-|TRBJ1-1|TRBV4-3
CASSQDLTKGTEAFF
TGCGCCAGCAGCCAAGACTTGACAAAGGGCACTGAAGCTTTCTTT
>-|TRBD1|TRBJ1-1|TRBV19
CASKPPTGGSRAFF
TGTGCCAGTAAACCCCCCACAGGGGGAAGCCGGGCTTTCTTT
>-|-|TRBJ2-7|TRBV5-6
CASSLLTHYEQYF
TGTGCCAGCAGCCTTTTAACCCATTACGAGCAGTACTTC
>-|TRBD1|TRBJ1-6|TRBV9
CASSVGDRGGSSSYNSPLHF
TGTGCCAGCAGCGTCGGGGACAGGGGAGGTTCCAGCTCCTATAATTCACCCCTCCACTTT
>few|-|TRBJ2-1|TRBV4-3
CASSQDNNEQFF
TGCGCCAGCAGCCAAGATAACAATGAGCAGTTCTTC
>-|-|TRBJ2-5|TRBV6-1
CASSEKGVTQYF
TGTGCCAGCAGTGAGAAGGGGGTGACCCAGTACTTC
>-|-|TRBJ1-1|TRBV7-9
CASRPTQDMNTEAFF
TGTGCCAGCAGACCAACCCAGGACATGAACACTGAAGCTTTCTTT
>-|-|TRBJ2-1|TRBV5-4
CASSAEAREQFF
TGTGCCAGCAGCGCAGAGGCGAGGGAGCAGTTCTTC
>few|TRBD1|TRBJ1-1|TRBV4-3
CASSRDSYSNTEAFF
TGCGCCAGCAGCCGGGACAGCTACTCGAACACTGAAGCTTTCTTT
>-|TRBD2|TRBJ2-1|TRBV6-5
CASSYSTSGYNEQFF
TGTGCCAGCAGTTACTCGACTAGCGGCTACAATGAGCAGTTCTTC
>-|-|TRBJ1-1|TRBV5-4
CASRRDMNTEAFF
TGTGCCAGCAGGAGGGATATGAACACTGAAGCTTTCTTT
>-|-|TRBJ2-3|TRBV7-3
CASSPTAGSTDTQYF
TGTGCCAGCAGCCCGACGGCCGGGAGCACAGATACGCAGTATTTT
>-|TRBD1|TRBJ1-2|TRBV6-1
CASSVAGTEIYGYTF
TGTGCCAGCAGTGTCGCCGGGACAGAGATTTATGGCTACACCTTC
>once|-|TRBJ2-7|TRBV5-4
CASSLVAGGPPGGEQYF
TGTGCCAGCAGCTTGGTCGCAGGGGGACCTCCGGGGGGGGAGCAGTACTTC
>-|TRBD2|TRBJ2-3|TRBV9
CASNPFGGTSGRYSSTDTQYF
TGTGCCAGCAACCCTTTCGGAGGGACTAGCGGCAGGTACTCTAGCACAGATACGCAGTATTTT
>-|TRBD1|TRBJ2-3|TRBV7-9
CASSLGDRGRTDTQYF
TGTGCCAGCAGCTTAGGGGACAGGGGGCGAACAGATACGCAGTATTTT
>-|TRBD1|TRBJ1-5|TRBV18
CASSPTGVGGNQPQHF
TGTGCCAGCTCTCCCACAGGGGTCGGGGGCAATCAGCCCCAGCATTTT
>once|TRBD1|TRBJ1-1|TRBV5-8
CASSPRTGVNTEAFF
TGTGCCAGCAGCCCACGGACAGGGGTAAACACTGAAGCTTTCTTT
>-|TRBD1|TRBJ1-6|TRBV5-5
CASSLWGQAGINSPLHF
TGTGCCAGCAGCTTGTGGGGACAGGCTGGGATTAATTCACCCCTCCACTTT